This T cell receptor beta chain was sequenced for a study of blood T cell repertoires in COVID-19. In the study overall: The United States, Italy and Spain supplied acute and convalescent COVID-19 samples.

The germline gives CDR1 LNHNV, CDR2 YYDKDF (reference sequence). The CDR3 spans 15 residues. Trimming removed 5 bases from V and 4 bases from J, with 17 bases in between. Original handling: Amplification of reference gene primers provided the estimated nucleated cell counts. Measured with immunoSEQ multiplex PCR; TCRdb has only the in-frame clones, and not every one. V and J calls and clone size are as listed in that table; D and trimming were resolved from the DNA. Of roughly 59,000 clones listed, more than 60% are singletons. The chain has TRBV15 and TRBJ2-5; D possibly corresponds to TRBD2 (6 bases). Sequencing was carried out using peripheral blood. This receptor was taken from a human donor in a cohort sampled during active COVID-19. CDR3 coding DNA: TGTGCCACCAGCGCGGGACCTGGGGGAGGAGAGACCCAGTACTTC. It is translated as CATSAGPGGGETQYF.